This TCR beta chain derives from a study of T cell changes during pregnancy in multiple sclerosis. Method: immunoSEQ multiplex PCR; TCRdb's copy keeps in-frame clones and lacks some. Of 95,000 to 110,000 clones listed, 92% are singletons. With 3 bases removed from V and 4 bases from J, the gap between germline ends came to 9 bases. CDR1 and CDR2 (germline): KGHSH, LQKENI. This CDR3 has 13 residues. Sample: peripheral blood, taken after pregnancy. The source is a female donor with multiple sclerosis, enrolled in a pregnancy study. The rearrangement joins TRBV18 to TRBJ2-5; D not certain. The CDR3 DNA reads TGTGCCAGCTCACCGGGCCATGGAGAGACCCAGTACTTC. Translated: CASSPGHGETQYF. The whole variable domain, filled in from reference TRBV18 and TRBJ2-5, reads NAGVMQNPRHLVRRRGQEARLRCSPMKGHSHVYWYRQLPEEGLKFMVYLQKENIIDESGMPKERFSAEFPKEGPSILRIQQVVRGDSAAYFCASSPGHGETQYFGPGTRLLVL.